The sequence of this T cell receptor beta chain was determined in a study of human T cells and chemical hapten exposure. The library gave individual cDNA molecules unique molecular identifiers. TCRdb processed the RACE reads anew with MiXCR; each CDR3 protein has one entry. The sample includes 79,000 or so distinct CDR3 sequences, 25% to 40% of them seen just once. Time point described: patch test 1, 2 weeks after DPC sensitization. Treatment here: therapeutic diphenylcyclopropenone sensitization with weekly scalp DPC. In this sample, this clonotype turned up a few times. The CDR3 length is 15 residues. The V end lost 0 bases, the J end lost 0 bases, and 3 bases lay between the germline ends.

The material was whole blood, obtained in connection with sensitization to the hapten diphenylcyclopropenone (DPC). V is TRBV12-3 or TRBV12-4 and J is TRBJ1-6; D is undetermined. The sequence derives from a man between 35 and 55 years old with alopecia areata. Some clones in this sample may be carry-over from other donors' samples. CDR3 bases: TGTGCCAGCAGTTTAGCGAGCTCCTATAATTCACCCCTCCACTTT. It translates to CASSLASSYNSPLHF.